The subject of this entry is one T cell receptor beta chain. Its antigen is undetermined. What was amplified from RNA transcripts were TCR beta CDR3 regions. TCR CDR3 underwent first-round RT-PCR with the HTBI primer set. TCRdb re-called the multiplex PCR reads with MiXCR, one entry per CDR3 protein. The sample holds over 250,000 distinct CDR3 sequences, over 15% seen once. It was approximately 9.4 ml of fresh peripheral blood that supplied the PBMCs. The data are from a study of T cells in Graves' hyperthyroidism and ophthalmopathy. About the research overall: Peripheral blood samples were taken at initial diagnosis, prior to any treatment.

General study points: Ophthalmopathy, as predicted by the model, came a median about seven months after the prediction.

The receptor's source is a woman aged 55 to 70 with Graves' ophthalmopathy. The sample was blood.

The CDR3 nucleotides are TGCGCCAGCAGCCAAGACCCGGGGGACAGAGGCACCATATATTTT. Its protein is CASSQDPGDRGTIYF. The V gene is TRBV4-3, the J gene TRBJ1-3; 7 bases are a match to TRBD1. This CDR3 region has 15 residues. Trimming took 0 bases from V and 9 from J; bases not matched to a gene: 8. From germline, CDR1 is LGHNA and CDR2 YSLEER.